Listed below are T cell receptor beta chains from one sample, sequenced in a study of T cell clonotyping in hematopoietic cell transplantation. Method: immunoSEQ multiplex PCR; TCRdb's copy keeps in-frame clones and lacks some. This table has 4,700 or so clones, around 92% appearing once. This specimen was peripheral blood mononuclear cells, taken 100 days after allogeneic stem cell transplant. Source of these receptors: a male patient aged 70 to 79 who had an allogeneic stem cell transplant from an unrelated donor, so T cells may come from the graft donor. Some clones in this sample may be carry-over from other donors' samples. Both conserved end residues are part of each CDR3. The order of the fields is D gene, J gene, clone size, V gene, CDR3 DNA, CDR3 protein. The D gene is left open where the match is weak. Expanded clones are given a class, and other clones once, few, many or no size at all.

NA,TRBJ1-5,NA,TRBV5-6,TGTGCCAGCAGCTTGTGGGTAGGGACCCAGCCCCAGCATTTT,CASSLWVGTQPQHF
TRBD1,TRBJ1-5,NA,TRBV28,TGTGCCAGCAGTTTGACAGGGCAGGGTCAGCCCCAGCATTTT,CASSLTGQGQPQHF
NA,TRBJ2-2,NA,TRBV10-3,TGTGCCATCAGTGAAGGAGTGAACACCGGGGAGCTGTTTTTT,CAISEGVNTGELFF
TRBD1,TRBJ2-5,few,TRBV27,TGTGCCAGCAGTTTATCGGACAGGGTAGAGACCCAGTACTTC,CASSLSDRVETQYF
NA,TRBJ2-7,large,TRBV5-6,TGTGCCAGCAGCCTCAGCTCCTACGAGCAGTACTTC,CASSLSSYEQYF
NA,TRBJ2-3,NA,TRBV5-8,TGTGCCAGCAGCCCCGAAGCTGGAAATACGCAGTATTTT,CASSPEAGNTQYF
NA,TRBJ2-2,NA,TRBV11-3,TGTGCCAGCAGCGCTTCAACCGGGGAGCTGTTTTTT,CASSASTGELFF
NA,TRBJ2-7,few,TRBV5-6,TGTGCCAGCAGTTTCAACTCCTACGAGCAGTACTTC,CASSFNSYEQYF
TRBD1,TRBJ1-5,NA,TRBV28,TGTGCCAGCAGAGGCGGGACAGGGGGCAAGGGCAATCAGCCCCAGCATTTT,CASRGGTGGKGNQPQHF
NA,TRBJ2-2,NA,TRBV2,TGTGCCAGCAGAGAGACAGCTATAGCCGGGGAGCTGTTTTTT,CASRETAIAGELFF
NA,TRBJ2-3,NA,TRBV29-1,TGCAGCGTTGATGGGCTGACCTCAGATACGCAGTATTTT,CSVDGLTSDTQYF
NA,TRBJ2-7,NA,TRBV6-1,TGTGCCAGCAGTGAGGCAGAGGACCCATACTCCGAGCAGTACTTC,CASSEAEDPYSEQYF
NA,TRBJ2-1,NA,TRBV19,TGTGCCAGTAGTATAGCAAAGTACAATGAGCAGTTCTTC,CASSIAKYNEQFF
TRBD1,TRBJ2-5,NA,TRBV5-6,TGTGCCAGCAGCTTAACCGGGACAGGGGACCGAACCCAGTACTTC,CASSLTGTGDRTQYF
NA,TRBJ2-7,NA,TRBV2,TGTGCCAGCACCCGGACAGAGACCTACGAGCAGTACTTC,CASTRTETYEQYF
NA,TRBJ1-2,NA,TRBV13,TGTGCCAGCAGCTTAGAAGGCAGGGCGGGATATGGCTACACCTTC,CASSLEGRAGYGYTF
NA,TRBJ2-3,NA,TRBV7-2,TGTGCCAGCAGCTTAAGTCGCGGGACTCAAGGGGATACGCAGTATTTT,CASSLSRGTQGDTQYF
NA,TRBJ2-1,NA,TRBV29-1,TGCAGCGTTGCGGGGTACAATGAGCAGTTCTTC,CSVAGYNEQFF
NA,TRBJ1-6,NA,TRBV30,TGTGCCTGGAGTGGTTCAACCCTCCACTTT,CAWSGSTLHF
NA,TRBJ2-3,NA,TRBV7-9,TGTGCCAGCAGCTTAGGGATGGCAGATACGCAGTATTTT,CASSLGMADTQYF
TRBD1,TRBJ1-5,once,TRBV7-9,TGTGCCAGCAGCTTGGGACAGGGGCACGATAGCAATCAGCCCCAGCATTTT,CASSLGQGHDSNQPQHF
NA,TRBJ1-2,NA,TRBV5-6,TGTGCCAGCAGCCTTAACAGTAACTATGGCTACACCTTC,CASSLNSNYGYTF
TRBD1,TRBJ1-1,once,TRBV10-3,TGTGCCATCAGCCGGACAGGGTGGGACACTGAAGCTTTCTTT,CAISRTGWDTEAFF
TRBD1,TRBJ1-5,NA,TRBV4-3,TGCGCCAGCAGCCAAGATTTTACACAGGGGAATCAGCCCCAGCATTTT,CASSQDFTQGNQPQHF
NA,TRBJ1-1,NA,TRBV30,TGTGCCTGGGGGATCGGCACTGAAGCTTTCTTT,CAWGIGTEAFF
NA,TRBJ1-5,NA,TRBV7-2,TGTGCCAGCAGCTCAGCCCACAGGGTTACTAACTTCATAACCAGTAGCAATCAGCCCCAGCATTTT,CASSSAHRVTNFITSSNQPQHF
TRBD2,TRBJ2-1,NA,TRBV19,TGTGCCAGTAGGCGACTACAACTAGCGGGAGGCGATGAGCAGTTCTTC,CASRRLQLAGGDEQFF
NA,TRBJ2-7,NA,TRBV30,TGTGCCTGGAGTGTACTGGGTCCCGAGCAGTACTTC,CAWSVLGPEQYF
NA,TRBJ2-1,NA,TRBV27,TGTGCCAGCAGTTTTGTACTTGTGTCAGCGGACAATGAGCAGTTCTTC,CASSFVLVSADNEQFF
NA,TRBJ1-1,NA,TRBV5-6,TGTGCCAGCAGCTTAACGGGGGGGAACACTGAAGCTTTCTTT,CASSLTGGNTEAFF
NA,TRBJ2-2,once,TRBV13,TGTGCCAGCAGCTTGACGGGGGACACCGGGGAGCTGTTTTTT,CASSLTGDTGELFF
TRBD2,TRBJ2-5,NA,TRBV4-2,TGTGCCAGCAGCCCTGGGACTAGCGGGGAGCGAGAGACCCAGTACTTC,CASSPGTSGERETQYF
NA,TRBJ2-7,NA,TRBV11-2,TGTGCCAGCAGCTCCATATTTGGGAGCCTTAGCTCCTACGAGCAGTACTTC,CASSSIFGSLSSYEQYF
NA,TRBJ2-5,NA,TRBV7-2,TGTGCCAGCAGCTTAGTTGGGACCCCTAAGGGGGAGACCCAGTACTTC,CASSLVGTPKGETQYF
NA,TRBJ2-5,NA,TRBV7-9,TGTGCCAGCAGCTCGTACAGGGCTCGGGAGACCCAGTACTTC,CASSSYRARETQYF
TRBD2,TRBJ2-7,NA,TRBV4-2,TGTGCCAGCAGCCAATCGACTAGCGGGACCCACGAGCAGTACTTC,CASSQSTSGTHEQYF
NA,TRBJ2-3,NA,TRBV9,TGTGCCAGCAGCGTAGCCCCTAACACAGATACGCAGTATTTT,CASSVAPNTDTQYF
NA,TRBJ2-5,NA,TRBV30,TGTGCCTGGAGTGTACGGCGGACCCAAGAGACCCAGTACTTC,CAWSVRRTQETQYF